These T cell receptor beta chains were read from a single sample in a study of regulatory T cells in long-lasting Graves disease. TCRdb reprocessed the multiplex PCR reads with MiXCR, giving one entry per CDR3 protein. The data contain about 200,000 distinct CDR3 sequences, around a fifth of them singletons. The same specimen was also included in a second study, on T cells in Graves' hyperthyroidism and ophthalmopathy.

This sample comprised peripheral blood mononuclear cells (PBMCs), obtained at new diagnosis, from a patient treated with antithyroid drugs. Receptors were obtained from a woman in her 30s with Graves disease. Each CDR3 is given with its conserved first and last residue. D genes are given only for firm matches. The size field is filled for only some rows; it gives once, few, many or a size class.

j_call: TRBJ2-1; v_call: TRBV12-3/TRBV12-4; clone_size: many; d_call: TRBD2; cdr3_nt: TGTGCCAGCAGCACGACTAGCGGGGGGGCGGATGAGCAGTTCTTC; cdr3_aa: CASSTTSGGADEQFF
j_call: TRBJ2-1; v_call: TRBV7-9; clone_size: many; d_call: TRBD1; cdr3_nt: TGTGCCAGCAGCTCGACGGACAGGGAATGGTCCTACAATGAGCAGTTCTTC; cdr3_aa: CASSSTDREWSYNEQFF
j_call: TRBJ1-6; v_call: TRBV27; clone_size: many; d_call: -; cdr3_nt: TGTGCCAGCAGTTTAACCCCGAATTCACCCCTCCACTTT; cdr3_aa: CASSLTPNSPLHF
j_call: TRBJ2-2; v_call: TRBV20-1; clone_size: -; d_call: -; cdr3_nt: TGCAGTGCTAGAGATGAACCGCGGGCAGGGACCACCGGGGAGCTGTTTTTT; cdr3_aa: CSARDEPRAGTTGELFF
j_call: TRBJ2-1; v_call: TRBV11-2; clone_size: -; d_call: TRBD2; cdr3_nt: TGTGCCAGCAGCTTAGATCCGGGCGGGGGTTACAATGAGCAGTTCTTC; cdr3_aa: CASSLDPGGGYNEQFF
j_call: TRBJ2-1; v_call: TRBV28; clone_size: -; d_call: -; cdr3_nt: TGTGCCAGCAGTCACCGAACCTCCTCAACTTACAATGAGCAGTTCTTC; cdr3_aa: CASSHRTSSTYNEQFF
j_call: TRBJ1-1; v_call: TRBV2; clone_size: -; d_call: -; cdr3_nt: TGTGCCAGCAGTCGTTTGGGAGCTTTCTTT; cdr3_aa: CASSRLGAFF
j_call: TRBJ2-2; v_call: TRBV28; clone_size: many; d_call: -; cdr3_nt: TGTGCCAGCAGCCTTGAGGCTGGCATGACCGGGGAGCTGTTTTTT; cdr3_aa: CASSLEAGMTGELFF
j_call: TRBJ2-7; v_call: TRBV7-9; clone_size: many; d_call: -; cdr3_nt: TGTGCCAGCAGCCCGGGGACTCTCAACGAGCAGTACTTC; cdr3_aa: CASSPGTLNEQYF
j_call: TRBJ1-5; v_call: TRBV30; clone_size: many; d_call: -; cdr3_nt: TGTGCCTGGGGGAGGTGGGGTCAGCCCCAGCATTTT; cdr3_aa: CAWGRWGQPQHF
j_call: TRBJ2-1; v_call: TRBV28; clone_size: many; d_call: -; cdr3_nt: TGTGCCAGCAGTTACGGCGTAACTCTCTCCTACAATGAGCAGTTCTTC; cdr3_aa: CASSYGVTLSYNEQFF
j_call: TRBJ2-1; v_call: TRBV5-1; clone_size: -; d_call: -; cdr3_nt: TGCGCCAGCAGCTTGGTAACGATGGGGAATGAGCAGTTCTTC; cdr3_aa: CASSLVTMGNEQFF
j_call: TRBJ1-3; v_call: TRBV20-1; clone_size: few; d_call: -; cdr3_nt: TGCAGTGCTAGAAGCGGTGGAAACACCATATATTTT; cdr3_aa: CSARSGGNTIYF
j_call: TRBJ2-3; v_call: TRBV5-6; clone_size: many; d_call: TRBD2; cdr3_nt: TGTGCCAGCAGCTACGGGACTAGCTATAGCACAGATACGCAGTATTTT; cdr3_aa: CASSYGTSYSTDTQYF
j_call: TRBJ2-2; v_call: TRBV19; clone_size: many; d_call: TRBD1; cdr3_nt: TGTGCCAGTAGTTATGGACAGGGGAGCACCGGGGAGCTGTTTTTT; cdr3_aa: CASSYGQGSTGELFF
j_call: TRBJ2-1; v_call: TRBV19; clone_size: -; d_call: -; cdr3_nt: TGTGCCAGTAGTATGTTTGAGCCGGCGGCCCTTTCCTACAATGAGCAGTTCTTC; cdr3_aa: CASSMFEPAALSYNEQFF
j_call: TRBJ2-7; v_call: TRBV6-1; clone_size: -; d_call: TRBD1; cdr3_nt: TGTGCCAGCAGTGACAGGACAGGGGGCACGTACGAGCAGTACTTC; cdr3_aa: CASSDRTGGTYEQYF
j_call: TRBJ2-1; v_call: TRBV7-9; clone_size: -; d_call: TRBD2; cdr3_nt: TGTGCCAGCAGCTTAGTGTGGACTAGCGGGGGGGGTGAGCAGTTCTTC; cdr3_aa: CASSLVWTSGGGEQFF
j_call: TRBJ1-2; v_call: TRBV6-1; clone_size: -; d_call: TRBD1; cdr3_nt: TGTGCCAGCAGCGACGACAGGGGAGGAAACTATGGCTACACCTTC; cdr3_aa: CASSDDRGGNYGYTF
j_call: TRBJ1-1; v_call: TRBV2; clone_size: -; d_call: -; cdr3_nt: TGTGCCAGCAGTTTGGTATCTCTTGAAGCTTTCTTT; cdr3_aa: CASSLVSLEAFF
j_call: TRBJ2-1; v_call: TRBV5-1; clone_size: many; d_call: TRBD2; cdr3_nt: TGCGCCAGCAGCATAACTGGGACTAGCGGGCTCTATGAGCAGTTCTTC; cdr3_aa: CASSITGTSGLYEQFF
j_call: TRBJ1-6; v_call: TRBV6-1; clone_size: many; d_call: TRBD1; cdr3_nt: TGTGCCAGCACCGTACAGGGGGCACGGTCACCCCTCCACTTT; cdr3_aa: CASTVQGARSPLHF
j_call: TRBJ2-7; v_call: TRBV19; clone_size: many; d_call: TRBD2; cdr3_nt: TGTGCCAGTAGTTTCTTAGCGGGATCCGAGCAGTACTTC; cdr3_aa: CASSFLAGSEQYF
j_call: TRBJ2-4; v_call: TRBV5-4; clone_size: many; d_call: -; cdr3_nt: TGTGCCAGCAGCAAGGGGGGCCTGAACATTCAGTACTTC; cdr3_aa: CASSKGGLNIQYF
j_call: TRBJ2-7; v_call: TRBV28; clone_size: many; d_call: -; cdr3_nt: TGTGCCAGCAGTTTTATACCCCCCAAAGGCGAGCAGTACTTC; cdr3_aa: CASSFIPPKGEQYF
j_call: TRBJ1-2; v_call: TRBV24-1; clone_size: many; d_call: -; cdr3_nt: TGTGCCACCAGTGATTTGGAGGGTAACTATGGCTACACCTTC; cdr3_aa: CATSDLEGNYGYTF
j_call: TRBJ1-2; v_call: TRBV11-2; clone_size: many; d_call: -; cdr3_nt: TGTGCCAGCAGCTTAGAGGGGGGCGCGAACTATGGCTACACCTTC; cdr3_aa: CASSLEGGANYGYTF
j_call: TRBJ2-5; v_call: TRBV6-2/TRBV6-3; clone_size: many; d_call: -; cdr3_nt: TGTGCCAGCAGTTACGCCCCAGTAGAAGAGACCCAGTACTTC; cdr3_aa: CASSYAPVEETQYF
j_call: TRBJ1-3; v_call: TRBV2; clone_size: many; d_call: -; cdr3_nt: TGTGCCAGCAGTGAACGGGCCCTGGCAGGAAACACCATATATTTT; cdr3_aa: CASSERALAGNTIYF
j_call: TRBJ1-1; v_call: TRBV7-9; clone_size: many; d_call: -; cdr3_nt: TGTGCCAGCACCCCTTCCCTGTTCGCTGAAGCTTTCTTT; cdr3_aa: CASTPSLFAEAFF
j_call: TRBJ2-6; v_call: TRBV5-1; clone_size: many; d_call: -; cdr3_nt: TGCGCCAGCAGCTTGGATGGGAGCTCTGGGGCCAACGTCCTGACTTTC; cdr3_aa: CASSLDGSSGANVLTF
j_call: TRBJ1-1; v_call: TRBV28; clone_size: -; d_call: TRBD1; cdr3_nt: TGTGCCAGCAGGGACAGGGGGCTGGATACTGAAGCTTTCTTT; cdr3_aa: CASRDRGLDTEAFF
j_call: TRBJ2-3; v_call: TRBV10-3; clone_size: many; d_call: TRBD2; cdr3_nt: TGTGCCATCAGTGTCGGGGGGGCAGATACGCAGTATTTT; cdr3_aa: CAISVGGADTQYF
j_call: TRBJ2-7; v_call: TRBV30; clone_size: -; d_call: TRBD1; cdr3_nt: TGTGCCTGGCGGGCAGGGGGCGAGCAGTACTTC; cdr3_aa: CAWRAGGEQYF
j_call: TRBJ2-1; v_call: TRBV12-3/TRBV12-4; clone_size: many; d_call: TRBD2; cdr3_nt: TGTGCCAGCAGTGGACAAGGACTAGCGGGGCATGCCGAGCAGTTCTTC; cdr3_aa: CASSGQGLAGHAEQFF
j_call: TRBJ2-5; v_call: TRBV27; clone_size: many; d_call: -; cdr3_nt: TGTGCCAGCAGTTTAAGGTGGGGCGGGGGCCGAGAGACCCAGTACTTC; cdr3_aa: CASSLRWGGGRETQYF
j_call: TRBJ2-3; v_call: TRBV24-1; clone_size: many; d_call: -; cdr3_nt: TGTGCCACCAGTGACCGACGGAGAGATACGCAGTATTTT; cdr3_aa: CATSDRRRDTQYF
j_call: TRBJ1-1; v_call: TRBV28; clone_size: many; d_call: -; cdr3_nt: TGTGCCAGCAGTCTCCTACTACAGGGGAACACTGAAGCTTTCTTT; cdr3_aa: CASSLLLQGNTEAFF
j_call: TRBJ1-2; v_call: TRBV12-3/TRBV12-4; clone_size: many; d_call: -; cdr3_nt: TGTGCCAGCAGTTTACTGGATAGAGACGGCTACACCTTC; cdr3_aa: CASSLLDRDGYTF
j_call: TRBJ1-1; v_call: TRBV7-9; clone_size: few; d_call: TRBD1; cdr3_nt: TGTGCCAGCAGCCCGCCGGACAGGTGGACTGAAGCTTTCTTT; cdr3_aa: CASSPPDRWTEAFF
j_call: TRBJ2-5; v_call: TRBV3-1; clone_size: many; d_call: -; cdr3_nt: TGTGCCAGCAGCCTGATCGGCAGCCTCCAAGAGACCCAGTACTTC; cdr3_aa: CASSLIGSLQETQYF
j_call: TRBJ2-2; v_call: TRBV6-5; clone_size: many; d_call: -; cdr3_nt: TGTGCCAGCAGTTACTTTGGGGGGTTGAACACCGGGGAGCTGTTTTTT; cdr3_aa: CASSYFGGLNTGELFF
j_call: TRBJ2-7; v_call: TRBV11-2; clone_size: -; d_call: TRBD2; cdr3_nt: TGTGCCACCCAGGGACTATCCTACGAGCAGTACTTC; cdr3_aa: CATQGLSYEQYF
j_call: TRBJ2-7; v_call: TRBV20-1; clone_size: many; d_call: TRBD2; cdr3_nt: TGCAGTGCTAGAGGACTAGCGGGCTACGAGCAGTACTTC; cdr3_aa: CSARGLAGYEQYF
j_call: TRBJ2-1; v_call: TRBV15; clone_size: few; d_call: TRBD1; cdr3_nt: TGTGCCACCAGCAGGGGGGACAGGGGAAGGAAATATAATGAGCAGTTCTTC; cdr3_aa: CATSRGDRGRKYNEQFF
j_call: TRBJ2-4; v_call: TRBV27; clone_size: many; d_call: TRBD1; cdr3_nt: TGTGCCAGCAGTCCTTCCGGGACAGGGAGATTAGCCAAAAACATTCAGTACTTC; cdr3_aa: CASSPSGTGRLAKNIQYF
j_call: TRBJ2-3; v_call: TRBV20-1; clone_size: -; d_call: -; cdr3_nt: TGCAGTGCTAGCGGGGCCCACACAGATACGCAGTATTTT; cdr3_aa: CSASGAHTDTQYF
j_call: TRBJ2-3; v_call: TRBV20-1; clone_size: many; d_call: TRBD2; cdr3_nt: TGCAGTGCTAGTAGCGGGAGGATGGCAGATACGCAGTATTTT; cdr3_aa: CSASSGRMADTQYF
j_call: TRBJ2-3; v_call: TRBV3-1; clone_size: many; d_call: TRBD2; cdr3_nt: TGTGCCAGCAGCCAACCTTCTAGCGGGCGGACAGATACGCAGTATTTT; cdr3_aa: CASSQPSSGRTDTQYF
j_call: TRBJ1-2; v_call: TRBV6-5; clone_size: many; d_call: TRBD1; cdr3_nt: TGTGCCAGCAGTTACGGAACAGGGGGCTCATATGGCTACACCTTC; cdr3_aa: CASSYGTGGSYGYTF
j_call: TRBJ2-1; v_call: TRBV2; clone_size: -; d_call: TRBD1; cdr3_nt: TGTGCCAGCAGTGAGGGGACAGTCCTAAATGAGCAGTTCTTC; cdr3_aa: CASSEGTVLNEQFF
j_call: TRBJ2-2; v_call: TRBV28; clone_size: many; d_call: -; cdr3_nt: TGTGCCAGCAGTGGACTCGCACAGGGAACGAACACCGGGGAGCTGTTTTTT; cdr3_aa: CASSGLAQGTNTGELFF
j_call: TRBJ2-7; v_call: TRBV28; clone_size: -; d_call: -; cdr3_nt: TGTGCCAGCAGTATGGGGATGAGCTCCTACGAGCAGTACTTC; cdr3_aa: CASSMGMSSYEQYF
j_call: TRBJ1-2; v_call: TRBV6-1; clone_size: many; d_call: -; cdr3_nt: TGTGCCAGCTGCGCTTTGGAAGGCTACACCTTC; cdr3_aa: CASCALEGYTF